Presented here are 24 T cell receptor beta chains from one specimen sequenced in a study of post-analysis software for immune sequencing data. These receptors have no known antigen. Study outcomes and limitations: In patients, TRBV5-6, TRBV5-1 and TRBV20-1 belonged to roughly 5 TRBV segments found more frequently than in controls.

The library was made from cDNA and included unique molecular identifiers. A single record per CDR3 protein comes from TCRdb applying MiXCR to the PCR reads. The sample records a few hundred thousand distinct CDR3 sequences, 30% to 45% being singletons. Sequenced: blood. These receptor sequences come from a girl aged 10 to 17 with multiple sclerosis.

The chain uses TRBV30 and TRBJ1-2, with 8 bases that match TRBD1. Germline CDR1 reads GTSNPN; CDR2 reads SVGIG (reference sequence). Trimming removed 2 bases from V and 7 bases from J; junction bases left unmatched: 6. This CDR3 has 13 residues. The chain's CDR3 is CAWSTYRGAGYTF. The DNA of the CDR3 is TGTGCCTGGAGTACCTACAGGGGGGCTGGCTACACCTTC. Full variable domain (rest looked up from reference TRBV30 and TRBJ1-2): SQTIHQWPATLVQPVGSPLSLECTVEGTSNPNLYWYRQAAGRGLQLLFYSVGIGQISSEVPQNLSASRPQDRQFILSSKKLLLSDSGFYLCAWSTYRGAGYTFGSGTRLTVV.

The J gene is TRBJ1-4, the V gene TRBV7-2, with 10 bases lining up with TRBD1. The germline CDR1 and CDR2 sequences are SGHTA and FQGNSA. CDR3 size: 14 residues. Losses at the gene ends were 5 bases for V and 5 bases for J; bases not matched to a gene: 2. The CDR3 DNA reads TGTGCCAGCAGCCCGACAGGGGGCAATGAAAAACTGTTTTTT. Protein: CASSPTGGNEKLFF.

This chain joins TRBV9 and TRBJ2-7; D remains ambiguous. V lost 4 bases and J 4 bases, leaving 15 bases between the germline ends. This CDR3 is 14 amino acids long. Germline loops: CDR1 SGDLS, CDR2 YYNGEE. The chain's CDR3 is CASSPAGNPYEQYF. In DNA form, the CDR3 reads TGTGCCAGCAGCCCTGCTGGTAATCCTTACGAGCAGTACTTC. Together with reference TRBV9 and TRBJ2-7, the CDR3 gives the full variable domain: DSGVTQTPKHLITATGQRVTLRCSPRSGDLSVYWYQQSLDQGLQFLIQYYNGEERAKGNILERFSAQQFPDLHSELNLSSLELGDSALYFCASSPAGNPYEQYFGPGTRLTVT.

The V and J genes are TRBV20-1 and TRBJ2-7, with D possibly matching TRBD2 (5 bases). The J call could be wrong; TRBJ2-4 is a better fit for the DNA end. CDR3 length: 15 amino acids. Germline assignment: CDR1 DFQATT and CDR2 SNEGSKA (reference sequence). This CDR3 is CSAKSLPSGKNIQYF. The CDR3 DNA reads TGCAGTGCCAAATCCCTCCCCAGCGGTAAAAACATTCAGTACTTC.

The V and J genes are TRBV20-1 and TRBJ2-7; 9 bases match TRBD2. The end of the DNA is better explained by TRBJ2-5, so the J call may be wrong. Germline CDR1 DFQATT, CDR2 SNEGSKA (reference sequence). CDR3 size: 14 residues. The CDR3: CSARGSGGTETQYF. In DNA form, the CDR3 reads TGCAGTGCTAGAGGTAGCGGGGGAACGGAGACCCAGTACTTC.

This clonotype has only a few counts. The gene calls are TRBV6-6 and TRBJ2-5; 9 positions agree with TRBD2. The CDR3 runs to 17 residues. CDR1 and CDR2 (germline): MNHNY, SVGAGI (reference sequence). With V trimmed by 2 bases and J by 3 bases, 10 bases remained unmatched. The CDR3 loop is CASSYPSASSGEETQYF. In DNA form, the CDR3 reads TGTGCCAGCAGTTACCCTTCCGCCTCTAGCGGGGAAGAGACCCAGTACTTC.

The V call is TRBV28, the J call TRBJ1-2; tentative D call: TRBD1 (5 bases). This CDR3 has 13 amino acids. V lost 5 bases and J 4 bases, leaving 11 bases between the germline ends. Germline V gene data show CDR1 as MDHEN and CDR2 as SYDVKM. The chain's CDR3 is CASSEGPVYGYTF. CDR3 bases: TGTGCCAGCAGTGAGGGACCGGTCTATGGCTACACCTTC.

The chain combines TRBV6-1 with TRBJ2-5; TRBD1 aligns across 7 bases. The CDR3 length is 14 residues. After removal of 10 bases from V and 4 bases from J, the junction contained 12 bases not matched to a gene. The germline CDR1 and CDR2 sequences are MNHNS and SASEGT. CDR3 region: CAIIGGDGLETQYF. DNA of the CDR3: TGTGCCATCATAGGGGGCGACGGTCTAGAGACCCAGTACTTC.

This clonotype turned up a few times. V gene TRBV29-1 combines with J gene TRBJ2-7, with TRBD1 matching 8 bases. The CDR3 consists of 15 residues. V dropped 6 bases and J dropped 2; count of bases not matched to a gene: 12. The germline V gene encodes CDR1 SQVTM and CDR2 ANQGSEA. The CDR3 spells CSVGGGQGRTYEQYF. The DNA for the CDR3 is TGCAGCGTCGGCGGTGGACAGGGTAGGACCTACGAGCAGTACTTC.

The chain employs TRBV5-6 and TRBJ2-5; TRBD2 agrees at 8 bases. Per the germline V gene, CDR1 is SGHDT and CDR2 is YYEEEE. CDR3 length: 14 residues. After removal of 4 bases from V and 5 bases from J, the junction contained 7 bases not matched to a gene. CDR3 DNA: TGTGCCAGCAGCCCGGGGGGGGCCGGGGAGACCCAGTACTTC. Translation gives CASSPGGAGETQYF. Looking up the rest from reference TRBV5-6 and TRBJ2-5 gives the full variable domain: DAGVTQSPTHLIKTRGQQVTLRCSPKSGHDTVSWYQQALGQGPQFIFQYYEEEERQRGNFPDRFSGHQFPNYSSELNVNALLLGDSALYLCASSPGGAGETQYFGPGTRLLVL.

This clonotype occurred a few times. V is TRBV20-1 and J is TRBJ1-1; no clear D gene. The germline gives CDR1 DFQATT, CDR2 SNEGSKA (reference sequence). Between the trimmed V and J ends, which lost 1 base and 1 base, there was a span of 7 bases. The length of the CDR3 is 13 residues. The CDR3 sequence is CSARGRGNTEAFF. The DNA of the CDR3 is TGCAGTGCTAGAGGCCGGGGGAACACTGAAGCTTTCTTT.

This rearrangement joins TRBV3-1 to TRBJ2-1; perhaps TRBD2 as D (7 bases). The V gene's germline CDR1 is LGHDT and CDR2 YNNKEL (reference sequence). There are 17 residues in the CDR3. V was shortened by 3 bases and J by 2 bases, with 17 bases between the two germline ends. The CDR3 DNA reads TGTGCCAGCAGCCAGGGGGCTTGGGGGGGGCCCTACAATGAGCAGTTCTTC. This translates into CASSQGAWGGPYNEQFF.

The rearrangement joins TRBV5-6 to TRBJ1-4; D gene unclear. Trimming took 2 bases from V and 7 from J, leaving 12 bases between them. Germline V lookup: CDR1 SGHDT, CDR2 YYEEEE. The CDR3 is 14 residues long. DNA for the CDR3: TGTGCCAGCAGCTTATTAGAGGGATCTGAAAAACTGTTTTTT. Its translation: CASSLLEGSEKLFF.

The rearrangement uses TRBV20-1 and TRBJ2-5; the D is unclear. The closer fit of TRBJ2-7 to the DNA end suggests the J call may be wrong. Germline CDR1 is DFQATT and CDR2 is SNEGSKA (reference sequence). The CDR3 sequence is 12 residues long. The CDR3 here is CSARSLSYEQYF. In nucleotides, the CDR3 is TGCAGTGCCCGTTCGCTTTCTTACGAGCAGTACTTC.

This clonotype was picked up many times. The V call is TRBV5-1, the J call TRBJ2-7, with D possibly matching TRBD1 (6 bases). Trimming shortened V by 3 bases and J by 0 bases, and 7 bases separated the two germline ends. Germline lookup yields CDR1 SGHRS and CDR2 YFSETQ. The CDR3 runs 13 residues. CDR3 nucleotide sequence: TGCGCCAGCAGCTCGGACAGCTCCTACGAGCAGTACTTC. It codes for CASSSDSSYEQYF. Full variable domain (missing parts from reference TRBV5-1 and TRBJ2-7): KAGVTQTPRYLIKTRGQQVTLSCSPISGHRSVSWYQQTPGQGLQFLFEYFSETQRNKGNFPGRFSGRQFSNSRSEMNVSTLELGDSALYLCASSSDSSYEQYFGPGTRLTVT.

The V and J genes are TRBV3-1 and TRBJ2-1; D gene ambiguous. Germline V gene sequence: CDR1 LGHDT, CDR2 YNNKEL (reference sequence). CDR3 length: 15 amino acids. Trimming cost V 0 bases and J 6 bases, with 12 bases left between them. The CDR3 is CASSQEEVVGNEQFF. Here the CDR3 DNA reads TGTGCCAGCAGCCAAGAAGAAGTCGTCGGCAATGAGCAGTTCTTC.

V is TRBV28 and J is TRBJ2-7, with D tentatively TRBD1 (5 bases). Trimming left V 6 bases short and J 9 bases short, with 12 bases between. CDR1 MDHEN and CDR2 SYDVKM come from the germline V gene. This CDR3 contains 11 residues. The CDR3: CASSRQSGQYF. The CDR3 DNA sequence: TGTGCCAGCAGCAGACAGTCCGGGCAGTACTTC.

V usage is TRBV19 and J usage is TRBJ2-5; D not certain. Per germline, CDR1 LNHDA and CDR2 SQIVND (reference sequence). CDR3 length equals 13 residues. V gave up 3 bases and J gave up 1 base, with 6 bases separating them. CDR3 residues: CASSIDGQETQYF. CDR3 nucleotide sequence: TGTGCCAGTAGTATCGACGGCCAAGAGACCCAGTACTTC.

A few counts support this clonotype. The chain is built from TRBV20-1 and TRBJ1-5; 10 bases are shared with TRBD1. CDR3 size: 15 residues. Germline values: CDR1 DFQATT, CDR2 SNEGSKA (reference sequence). The ends lost 3 bases at V and 7 bases at J; junction bases unmatched: 9. The CDR3 DNA reads TGCAGTGCTAGGGGTGACAGGGGGCATGGGCAGCCCCAGCATTTT. As protein: CSARGDRGHGQPQHF.

In this sample, this clonotype turned up a few times. The chain has TRBV10-3 and TRBJ2-7; 11 positions match TRBD1. There are 15 residues in the CDR3. The germline V gene encodes CDR1 ENHRY and CDR2 SYGVKD. J lost 1 base, V lost 2 bases, and 1 base had no gene match. The CDR3 nucleotides are TGTGCCATCAGTGAGCGGGACAGGGGGTCCTACGAGCAGTACTTC. Translating gives CAISERDRGSYEQYF.

V gene TRBV7-2 combines with J gene TRBJ2-5, with D tentatively TRBD1 or TRBD2 (5 bases each). The DNA end favors TRBJ2-7, so the J call may be wrong. Germline V CDR1 and CDR2: SGHTA, FQGNSA. The CDR3 length is 14 residues. The CDR3 sequence is CASSIRDQTYEQYF. In nucleotides, the CDR3 is TGTGCCAGCAGCATCCGGGACCAGACCTACGAGCAGTACTTC.

This clonotype was counted at least ten times. The V gene is TRBV12-3 or TRBV12-4, the J gene TRBJ2-5, with D possibly matching TRBD2 (5 bases). Trimming cost V 6 bases and J 3 bases, with 11 bases left between them. The CDR3 covers 13 residues. CDR3: CASRPPGEETQYF. CDR3 bases: TGTGCCAGCAGGCCTCCCGGGGAAGAGACCCAGTACTTC.

The V gene is TRBV6-5, the J gene TRBJ1-2; 9 positions match TRBD1. This CDR3 spans 14 amino acids. Germline loops: CDR1 MNHEY, CDR2 SVGAGI. V lost 6 bases, J lost 6 bases, and 8 bases stayed unmatched. The CDR3 region is CASSRQGDIDGYTF. CDR3 coding DNA: TGTGCCAGCAGCCGACAGGGGGACATTGATGGCTACACCTTC.

The genes are TRBV2 and TRBJ2-3; 8 nucleotides match TRBD2. This CDR3 is 13 amino acids long. Germline CDR1 and CDR2: SNHLY and FYNNEI. V dropped 0 bases and J dropped 11; count of bases not matched to a gene: 4. This chain's CDR3 is CASSEAWLAGQYF. The CDR3 DNA is TGTGCCAGCAGTGAAGCGTGGCTAGCGGGGCAGTATTTT.